Below, 8 T cell receptor beta chains from the same sample are listed, as sequenced in a study of T cell responses to AZD1222 COVID-19 vaccine. Libraries were prepared by immunoSEQ multiplex PCR; TCRdb keeps only in-frame clonotypes and omits some of them. The profile shows over 130,000 clones, roughly 92% of them singletons. Sequencing was performed on peripheral blood, taken 28 days after the second AZD1222 dose. The receptors derive from an adult who received the AZD1222 COVID-19 vaccine.

This chain joins TRBV5-1 and TRBJ1-3, with D unclear. The CDR3 contains 14 residues. Germline CDR1 reads SGHRS; CDR2 reads YFSETQ. The V and J ends lost 0 bases and 1 base respectively, with 5 bases between them. This CDR3 is CASSLEGSGNTIYF. CDR3 nucleotide sequence: TGCGCCAGCAGCTTGGAAGGGTCTGGAAACACCATATATTTT.

The chain is built from TRBV5-4 and TRBJ1-4; D unresolved. Germline CDR1 SGHNT, CDR2 YYREEE (reference sequence). This CDR3 contains 15 residues. V lost 4 bases and J 0 bases, leaving 10 bases between the germline ends. The CDR3: CASSNIGATNEKLFF. The CDR3 region has the DNA TGTGCCAGCAGCAATATAGGAGCAACTAATGAAAAACTGTTTTTT.

The rearrangement uses TRBV11-2 and TRBJ1-4; D gene ambiguous. Between the trimmed V and J ends, which lost 1 base and 3 bases, there was a span of 15 bases. CDR1 and CDR2 (germline): SGHAT, FQNNGV. The CDR3 covers 17 residues. In nucleotides, the CDR3 is TGTGCCAGCAGCTTAGGACCGTCCGGGGTAGCTAATGAAAAACTGTTTTTT. This translates into CASSLGPSGVANEKLFF.

The chain is built from TRBV10-3 and TRBJ2-7; 9 bases map to TRBD1. The V gene end was trimmed by 3 bases and the J gene end by 2 bases; junction bases not matched to a gene: 11. Germline V gene sequence: CDR1 ENHRY, CDR2 SYGVKD. This CDR3 has 17 residues. The CDR3 loop reads CAISDSGGQGVTYEQYV. The CDR3 nucleotides read TGTGCCATCAGTGACTCAGGGGGACAGGGAGTCACCTACGAGCAGTACGTC.

The V gene is TRBV7-6, the J gene TRBJ1-2; TRBD1 agrees at 9 bases. The CDR3 is 13 residues long. J lost 6 bases, V lost 4 bases, and 3 bases had no gene match. Germline CDR1 is SGHVS and CDR2 is FNYEAQ. As DNA, the CDR3 is TGTGCCAGCAGCTCGGGACAGGGAGATGGCTACACCTTC. It encodes CASSSGQGDGYTF.

The rearrangement joins TRBV29-1 to TRBJ1-2, with D unclear. Trimming shortened V by 0 bases and J by 4 bases, and 9 bases separated the two germline ends. This CDR3 is built from 13 residues. Germline-derived CDR1 and CDR2 are SQVTM and ANQGSEA. CDR3 in amino acids: CSVEDAGSYGYTF. Written as DNA, the CDR3 is TGCAGCGTTGAAGATGCGGGAAGCTATGGCTACACCTTC.

The chain combines TRBV12-3 or TRBV12-4 with TRBJ1-2; no clear D gene. CDR3 length: 13 amino acids. V was shortened by 1 base and J by 5 bases, with 8 bases between the two germline ends. For the CDR3, the DNA is TGTGCCAGCAGTTTAGGGACGGGTTATGGCTACACCTTC. As protein: CASSLGTGYGYTF.

The gene calls are TRBV6-5 and TRBJ2-7, with 12 bases aligning to TRBD1. The germline V gene has CDR1 MNHEY and CDR2 SVGAGI. The CDR3 runs to 14 residues. J lost 7 bases, V lost 5 bases, and 6 bases had no gene match. CDR3 DNA: TGTGCCAGCAGTCCGGGACAGGGGGCCCGGGAGCAGTACGTC. It is translated as CASSPGQGAREQYV.